Each of the 10 T cell receptor beta chains below was sequenced from the same sample in a study of cytomegalovirus exposure and HLA in healthy donors. PCR primers comprised 60 Vbeta and 13 Jbeta primers. Repertoires were generated with immunoSEQ multiplex PCR, while TCRdb's copy carries only in-frame clones and drops some. Of 160,000 or so clones listed, 70% to 90% are singletons. The sequencing input was PBMCs. The receptor set was obtained from a young woman in good health and CMV-seronegative.

The rearrangement links TRBV4-2 to TRBJ2-2, with D perhaps TRBD2 (5 bases). Germline CDR1 reads LGHNA; CDR2 reads YNFKEQ. The CDR3 totals 14 residues. The V end was cut by 5 bases, the J end by 4 bases, with 11 bases between. The CDR3 here is CASSTWEPTGELFF. As DNA, the CDR3 is TGTGCCAGCAGCACATGGGAGCCCACCGGGGAGCTGTTTTTT.

CDR3 in amino acids: CASRLRTGSDTF. For the CDR3, the DNA is TGTGCCAGCAGACTTAGGACAGGGTCGGACACCTTC. J is TRBJ1-2 and V is TRBV2; 8 nucleotides align to TRBD1. This CDR3 has 12 amino acids. CDR1 SNHLY and CDR2 FYNNEI come from the germline V gene. The J segment lost 12 bases and the V segment lost 6 bases, leaving 9 bases of the junction unmatched.

The chain carries TRBV13 and TRBJ1-2; D is unclear. CDR1 and CDR2 from the germline V gene are PRHDT and FYEKMQ (reference sequence). Trimming cost V 0 bases and J 4 bases, with 9 bases left between them. This CDR3 is built from 14 residues. This chain's CDR3 is CASSLGAVVYGYTF. CDR3 bases: TGTGCCAGCAGCTTAGGCGCAGTCGTCTATGGCTACACCTTC.

The chain employs TRBV18 and TRBJ2-1, with 10 bases that match TRBD1. The CDR3 covers 16 residues. V lost 3 bases to trimming and J lost 4 bases; unmatched junction nucleotides: 6. Germline CDR1 is KGHSH and CDR2 is LQKENI. The CDR3 loop is CASSPPGTGVYNEQFF. The CDR3 DNA sequence: TGTGCCAGCTCACCCCCGGGGACAGGGGTTTACAATGAGCAGTTCTTC. The entire variable domain, with the rest obtained from reference TRBV18 and TRBJ2-1, is as follows: NAGVMQNPRHLVRRRGQEARLRCSPMKGHSHVYWYRQLPEEGLKFMVYLQKENIIDESGMPKERFSAEFPKEGPSILRIQQVVRGDSAAYFCASSPPGTGVYNEQFFGPGTRLTVL.

This chain connects TRBV21-1 to TRBJ2-1; the table's D gene call, TRBD1, was not cross checked with the DNA. TRBV21-1 counts as a pseudogene. CDR3 length: 16 residues. The CDR3 DNA follows: TGTGCCAGCAGCAAAGCGGGGCAGAGCCCCTACAATGAGCAGTTCTTC. It encodes CASSKAGQSPYNEQFF.

The count of this clone is one. The V and J genes are TRBV2 and TRBJ2-5; possible D gene TRBD2, 5 bases. V was cut by 3 bases and J by 7 bases, with 15 bases left in between. This CDR3 spans 14 amino acids. Germline V lookup: CDR1 SNHLY, CDR2 FYNNEI. DNA of the CDR3: TGTGCCAGCAGTGAGATCGGGAACCGGGGGACCCAGTACTTC. It specifies CASSEIGNRGTQYF.

The chain couples TRBV15 to TRBJ1-5, with D possibly being TRBD1 (6 bases). This CDR3 spans 15 amino acids. V shed 6 bases and J shed 6 bases, with 18 bases lying between them. Germline V gives CDR1 LNHNV, CDR2 YYDKDF (reference sequence). CDR3 sequence: CATRMEAGVAQPQHF. The CDR3 DNA is TGTGCCACCAGAATGGAGGCAGGGGTGGCTCAGCCCCAGCATTTT.

This sequence joins TRBV4-1 and TRBJ1-1; a possible D gene is TRBD1 (6 bases). CDR1 and CDR2 from the germline V gene are MGHRA and YSYEKL. The CDR3 has 20 amino acids. Trimming left V 2 bases short and J 0 bases short, with 25 bases between. CDR3 sequence: CASSQFAPIRGARMNTEAFF. CDR3 sequence (DNA): TGCGCCAGCAGCCAATTCGCCCCAATACGGGGGGCGCGGATGAACACTGAAGCTTTCTTT.

V usage is TRBV27 and J usage is TRBJ1-1, with D perhaps matching TRBD1 (6 bases). The CDR3 consists of 18 residues. The germline V gene has CDR1 MNHEY and CDR2 SMNVEV (reference sequence). V lost 6 bases to trimming and J lost 0 bases, with 23 bases between them. CDR3 protein: CASSPSPGERWVNTEAFF. CDR3 bases: TGTGCCAGCAGCCCAAGCCCAGGGGAGAGGTGGGTGAACACTGAAGCTTTCTTT.

This clone has only a few counts. The chain couples TRBV4-1 to TRBJ2-7; D gene uncertain. This CDR3 region has 15 residues. CDR1 is MGHRA and CDR2 is YSYEKL in the germline V gene. V was trimmed by 0 bases and J by 1 base, leaving 10 bases between them. CDR3 DNA: TGCGCCAGCAGCCAAGATCGACTGCCATCCTACGAGCAGTACTTC. Amino acid sequence: CASSQDRLPSYEQYF.